This T cell receptor beta chain is drawn from a study of neoadjuvant anti-PD-1 for oral cavity cancer. Clones were read by immunoSEQ multiplex PCR, and TCRdb kept only the in-frame ones, dropping some. The table includes tens of thousands of clones, roughly 80% detected once. The CDR3 sequence is 13 residues long. Germline CDR1 and CDR2: MRHNA and SNTAGT. The ends were cut back, 11 bases at V and 4 bases at J, with 15 bases in the middle. Source: PBMCs, taken before nivolumab (anti-PD-1) treatment. The receptor was isolated from a person between 35 and 79 years old with oral cavity squamous cell carcinoma. The V call is TRBV6-4, the J call TRBJ1-3; D is ambiguous. CDR3 sequence: CAPGRLIGNTIYF. The CDR3, as DNA: TGTGCCCCGGGTCGGCTGATAGGAAACACCATATATTTT.